The rows below give T cell receptor beta chains drawn from one sample of a study of beta chain features in type 1 diabetes. Assay used: immunoSEQ multiplex PCR; TCRdb lists only in-frame clones, some missing. This table holds hundreds of thousands of clones, around 13% found once. Sequencing was done on a sample of central memory CD4+ T cells from blood. Receptors were obtained from a man aged 25 to 40 in good health. Both conserved end residues are part of each CDR3. Fields, in order: clone size, D gene, J gene, V gene, CDR3 DNA, CDR3 protein. The D gene is left open where the match is weak. Not every row has a clone size; where given, it reads once, few, many or a size class.

>-|TRBD2|TRBJ2-4|TRBV4-2
TGTGCCAGCAGCCAAGGGGTAGCGGGAGGTCTAAACATTCAGTACTTC
CASSQGVAGGLNIQYF
>-|-|TRBJ1-2|TRBV30
TGTGCCTGGCGAAAGGGGGGCGGCTACACCTTC
CAWRKGGGYTF
>-|-|TRBJ1-1|TRBV5-6
TGTGCCAGCAGCTACCTCATACCGGGAGCGAACACTGAAGCTTTCTTT
CASSYLIPGANTEAFF
>few|-|TRBJ2-1|TRBV5-4
TGTGCCAGCAGCTTGGGGGTCTCCTACAATGAGCAGTTCTTC
CASSLGVSYNEQFF
>few|-|TRBJ2-5|TRBV18
TGTGCCAGCTCACCACCAGAAAAGACCCAGTACTTC
CASSPPEKTQYF
>-|-|TRBJ2-5|TRBV19
TGTGCCAGTAGGGGACCGTTGGGGGAGACCCAGTACTTC
CASRGPLGETQYF
>many|-|TRBJ2-4|TRBV21-1
TGTGCCAGCAGCAGAATGACAGGGTCCAAAAACATTCAGTACTTC
CASSRMTGSKNIQYF
>-|-|TRBJ1-1|TRBV14
TGTGCCAGCAGCCAAGTGGGGGGGCAGAGGATCACTGAAGCTTTCTTT
CASSQVGGQRITEAFF
>few|-|TRBJ2-6|TRBV6-5
TGTGCCAGCAGTTCCCTCGTGTGGTCTGGGGCCAACGTCCTGACTTTC
CASSSLVWSGANVLTF
>-|-|TRBJ1-2|TRBV28
TGTGCCAGCAGTTTAGGAGGAGCTACAATGACGGGCTACACCTTC
CASSLGGATMTGYTF
>few|TRBD1|TRBJ1-1|TRBV27
TGTGCCAGCAGAGGACAGGGGGCGCGGGACACTGAAGCTTTCTTT
CASRGQGARDTEAFF
>-|TRBD1|TRBJ2-1|TRBV30
TGTGCCTGGGAACAGGGGATCGGGCAGTTCTTC
CAWEQGIGQFF
>-|-|TRBJ1-3|TRBV6-6
TGTGCCAGCAGTGGTACAGCTGGAAACACCATATATTTT
CASSGTAGNTIYF
>-|TRBD1|TRBJ2-7|TRBV7-6
TGTGCCAGCAGTTCGAGGGACAGGACAGAGCAGTACTTC
CASSSRDRTEQYF
>-|-|TRBJ1-5|TRBV19
TGTGCCAGTAGTTCGCACAGGGTTGGGCAGCCCCAGCATTTT
CASSSHRVGQPQHF
>-|-|TRBJ1-5|TRBV7-9
TGTGCCAGCAGCTTAGGTAATCAGAATCAGCCCCAGCATTTT
CASSLGNQNQPQHF